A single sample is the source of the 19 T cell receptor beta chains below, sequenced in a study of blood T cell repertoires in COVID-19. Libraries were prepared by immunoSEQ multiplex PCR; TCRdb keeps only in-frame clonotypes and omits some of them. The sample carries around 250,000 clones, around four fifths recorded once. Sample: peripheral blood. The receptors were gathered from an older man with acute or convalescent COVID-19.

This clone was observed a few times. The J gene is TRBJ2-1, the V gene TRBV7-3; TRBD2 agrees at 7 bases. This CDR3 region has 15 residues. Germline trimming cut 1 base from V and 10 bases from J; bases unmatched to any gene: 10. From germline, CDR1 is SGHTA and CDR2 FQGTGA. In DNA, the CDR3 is TGTGCCAGCAGCTTAAGAGGTGGGCGGGAGCCGGAGCAGTTCTTC. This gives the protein CASSLRGGREPEQFF.

The CDR3 DNA is TGTGCCAGCAGTTCTAGGCATGGGACAGGCTTCTCCTACGAGCAGTACTTC. This codes for CASSSRHGTGFSYEQYF. V and J are TRBV27 and TRBJ2-7; TRBD1 aligns across 8 bases. V shed 4 bases and J 0 bases; nucleotides not matched to a gene: 11. From germline, CDR1 is MNHEY and CDR2 SMNVEV (reference sequence). This CDR3 has 17 amino acids.

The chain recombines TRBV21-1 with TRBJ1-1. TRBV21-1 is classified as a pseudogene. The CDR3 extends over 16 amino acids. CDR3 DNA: TGTGCCAGCAGCAGCTCCGACCGGGGGAGGGGCACTGAAGCTTTCTTT. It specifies CASSSSDRGRGTEAFF.

This CDR3 is CASSLGDWRRGQETQYF. The DNA of the CDR3 is TGTGCCAGCAGCCTCGGGGATTGGCGGAGGGGACAAGAGACCCAGTACTTC. The V gene is TRBV3-1 (or the pseudogene TRBV3-2), the J gene TRBJ2-5; tentatively, D is TRBD2 (6 bases). Germline V lookup: CDR1 LGHDT, CDR2 YNNKEL (reference sequence). The CDR3 is 17 residues long. The V end lost 4 bases, the J end lost 2 bases, and 20 bases lay between the germline ends.

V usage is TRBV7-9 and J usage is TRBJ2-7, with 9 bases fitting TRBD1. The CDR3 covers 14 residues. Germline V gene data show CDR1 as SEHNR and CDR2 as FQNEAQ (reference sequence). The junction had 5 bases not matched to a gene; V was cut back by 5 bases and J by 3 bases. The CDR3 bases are TGTGCCAGCAGCCGACAGGGGGTGGACTACGAGCAGTACTTC. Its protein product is CASSRQGVDYEQYF. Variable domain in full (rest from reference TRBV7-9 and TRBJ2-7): DTGVSQNPRHKITKRGQNVTFRCDPISEHNRLYWYRQTLGQGPEFLTYFQNEAQLEKSRLLSDRFSAERPKGSFSTLEIQRTEQGDSAMYLCASSRQGVDYEQYFGPGTRLTVT.

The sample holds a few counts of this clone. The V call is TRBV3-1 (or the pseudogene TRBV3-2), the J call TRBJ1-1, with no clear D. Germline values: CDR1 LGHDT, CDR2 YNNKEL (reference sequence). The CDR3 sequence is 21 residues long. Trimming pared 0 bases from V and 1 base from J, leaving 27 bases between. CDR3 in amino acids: CASSQDPVLFRSDKPNTEAFF. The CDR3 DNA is TGTGCCAGCAGCCAAGATCCGGTTCTCTTCAGGTCAGATAAACCGAACACTGAAGCTTTCTTT.

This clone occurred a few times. The CDR3 sequence: CASSLEGQFNSPLHF. The CDR3 nucleotides are TGCGCCAGCAGCTTGGAAGGACAGTTTAATTCACCCCTCCACTTT. The chain has TRBV5-1 and TRBJ1-6; the D gene is possibly TRBD1 (6 bases). V dropped 0 bases and J dropped 6 bases, with 10 bases sitting between them. Germline lookup yields CDR1 SGHRS and CDR2 YFSETQ. This CDR3 is 15 amino acids long. Full variable domain (rest looked up from reference TRBV5-1 and TRBJ1-6): KAGVTQTPRYLIKTRGQQVTLSCSPISGHRSVSWYQQTPGQGLQFLFEYFSETQRNKGNFPGRFSGRQFSNSRSEMNVSTLELGDSALYLCASSLEGQFNSPLHFGNGTRLTVT.

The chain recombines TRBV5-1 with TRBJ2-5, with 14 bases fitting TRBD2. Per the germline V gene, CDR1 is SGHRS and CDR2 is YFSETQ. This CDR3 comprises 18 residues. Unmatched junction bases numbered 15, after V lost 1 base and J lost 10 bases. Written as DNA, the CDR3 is TGCGCCAGCAGCTTGTATCCTACAGGGACTAGCGGGGGTTCGGGCCAGTACTTC. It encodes CASSLYPTGTSGGSGQYF. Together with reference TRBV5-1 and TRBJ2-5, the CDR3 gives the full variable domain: KAGVTQTPRYLIKTRGQQVTLSCSPISGHRSVSWYQQTPGQGLQFLFEYFSETQRNKGNFPGRFSGRQFSNSRSEMNVSTLELGDSALYLCASSLYPTGTSGGSGQYFGPGTRLLVL.

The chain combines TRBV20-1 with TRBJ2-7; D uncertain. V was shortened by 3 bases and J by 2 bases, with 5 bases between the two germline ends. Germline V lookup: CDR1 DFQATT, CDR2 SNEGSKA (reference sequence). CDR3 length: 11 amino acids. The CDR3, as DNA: TGCAGTGCTAGTACAGCCTACGAGCAGTACTTC. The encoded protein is CSASTAYEQYF.

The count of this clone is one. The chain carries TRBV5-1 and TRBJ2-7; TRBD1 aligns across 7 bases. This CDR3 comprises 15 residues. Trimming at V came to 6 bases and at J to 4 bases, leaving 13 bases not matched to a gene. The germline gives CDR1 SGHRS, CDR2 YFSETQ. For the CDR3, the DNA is TGCGCCAGCACCCCCCGTCCCGGGACAGTTTACGAGCAGTACTTC. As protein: CASTPRPGTVYEQYF.

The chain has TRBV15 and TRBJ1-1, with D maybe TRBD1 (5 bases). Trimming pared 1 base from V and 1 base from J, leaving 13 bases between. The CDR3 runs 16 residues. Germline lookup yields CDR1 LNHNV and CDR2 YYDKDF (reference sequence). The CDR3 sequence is CATSRALGARNTEAFF. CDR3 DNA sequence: TGTGCCACCAGCAGAGCATTAGGGGCACGGAACACTGAAGCTTTCTTT.

The CDR3 bases are TGTGCCAGCAGTTACTCGACACGCAGGGGGGAAAAACTGTTTTTT. Translated, it gives CASSYSTRRGEKLFF. The rearrangement joins TRBV6-5 to TRBJ1-4; 7 nucleotides agree with TRBD1. Trimming removed 0 bases from V and 8 bases from J; junction bases left unmatched: 6. The germline CDR1 and CDR2 sequences are MNHEY and SVGAGI. This CDR3 has 15 residues.

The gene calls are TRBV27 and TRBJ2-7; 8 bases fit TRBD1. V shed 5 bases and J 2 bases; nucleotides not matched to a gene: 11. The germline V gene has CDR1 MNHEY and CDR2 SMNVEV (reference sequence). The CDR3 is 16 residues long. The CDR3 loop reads CASSLTQGARAYEQYF. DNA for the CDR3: TGTGCCAGCAGTCTGACCCAGGGGGCGAGAGCCTACGAGCAGTACTTC.

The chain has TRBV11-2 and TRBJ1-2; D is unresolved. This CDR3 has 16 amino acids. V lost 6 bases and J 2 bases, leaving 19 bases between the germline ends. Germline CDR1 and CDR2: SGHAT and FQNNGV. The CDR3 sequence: CASSLTDGGGNYGYTF. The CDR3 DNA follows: TGTGCCAGCAGTTTGACGGACGGCGGAGGAAACTATGGCTACACCTTC.

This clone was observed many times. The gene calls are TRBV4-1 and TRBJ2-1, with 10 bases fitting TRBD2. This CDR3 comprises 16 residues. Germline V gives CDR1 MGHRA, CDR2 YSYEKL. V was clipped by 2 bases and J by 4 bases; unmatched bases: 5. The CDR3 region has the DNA TGCGCCAGCAGCCAACTAGCGGGAGTACCATACAATGAGCAGTTCTTC. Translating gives CASSQLAGVPYNEQFF.

CDR3 coding DNA: TGTGCCAGCAGCCCCCCGGGACAGGGGGCAGAAAAACTGTTTTTT. Protein product: CASSPPGQGAEKLFF. The chain joins TRBV11-2 to TRBJ1-4, with 12 bases matching TRBD1. This CDR3 spans 15 amino acids. V was clipped by 5 bases and J by 8 bases; unmatched bases: 6. Germline CDR1 and CDR2: SGHAT and FQNNGV. Full variable domain (remainder filled in from reference TRBV11-2 and TRBJ1-4): EAGVAQSPRYKIIEKRQSVAFWCNPISGHATLYWYQQILGQGPKLLIQFQNNGVVDDSQLPKDRFSAERLKGVDSTLKIQPAKLEDSAVYLCASSPPGQGAEKLFFGSGTQLSVL.

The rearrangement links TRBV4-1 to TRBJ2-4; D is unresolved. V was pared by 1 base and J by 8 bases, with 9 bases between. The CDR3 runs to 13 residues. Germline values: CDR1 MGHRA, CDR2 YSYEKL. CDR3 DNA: TGCGCCAGCAGCCAAGCCGGTGTGGACATTCAGTACTTC. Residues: CASSQAGVDIQYF.

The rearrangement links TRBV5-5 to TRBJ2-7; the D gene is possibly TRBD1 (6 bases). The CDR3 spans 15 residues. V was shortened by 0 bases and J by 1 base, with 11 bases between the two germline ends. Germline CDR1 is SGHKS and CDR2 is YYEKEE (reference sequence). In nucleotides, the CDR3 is TGTGCCAGCAGCTTGGTAGGACAGATATCCTACGAGCAGTACTTC. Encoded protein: CASSLVGQISYEQYF.

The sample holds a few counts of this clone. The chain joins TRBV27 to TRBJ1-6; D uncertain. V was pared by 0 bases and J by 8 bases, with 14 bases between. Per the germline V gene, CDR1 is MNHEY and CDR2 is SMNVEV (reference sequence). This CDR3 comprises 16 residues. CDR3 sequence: CASSLSRAGAHSPLHF. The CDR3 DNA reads TGTGCCAGCAGTTTATCGAGGGCAGGCGCCCATTCACCCCTCCACTTT.